The following is a T cell receptor beta chain sequence with its context. Its antigen is not known. The data were obtained in a study of glioma-infiltrating T cells. General study points: Gliomas, especially low-grade, showed above-expected tissue-blood divergence; non-neoplastic patients showed below.

V was pared by 8 bases and J by 8 bases, with 11 bases of the junction left unmatched. This CDR3 is built from 14 residues. The iRepertoire nested amplicon-rescue multiplex PCR amplified TCR alpha and beta CDR3s from RNA. Input was roughly 100-450 ng of tissue mRNA or PBMC total RNA. TCRdb fed the multiplex PCR reads into MiXCR, producing one record per CDR3 protein. Of about 140,000 distinct CDR3 sequences in the sample, about two fifths were seen once. Sample: glioma tissue, nonneoplastic brain tissue, or PBMCs (not recorded which). This receptor was obtained from a human donor with low-grade glioma or glioblastoma, undergoing nonglioma brain surgery, or in good health (not recorded which). This chain links TRBV12-3 or TRBV12-4 with TRBJ1-4; 7 bases fit TRBD1. For the CDR3, the DNA is TGTGCCAGCGGGACTCGGGACAGAGGAGAAAAACTGTTTTTT. This codes for CASGTRDRGEKLFF.